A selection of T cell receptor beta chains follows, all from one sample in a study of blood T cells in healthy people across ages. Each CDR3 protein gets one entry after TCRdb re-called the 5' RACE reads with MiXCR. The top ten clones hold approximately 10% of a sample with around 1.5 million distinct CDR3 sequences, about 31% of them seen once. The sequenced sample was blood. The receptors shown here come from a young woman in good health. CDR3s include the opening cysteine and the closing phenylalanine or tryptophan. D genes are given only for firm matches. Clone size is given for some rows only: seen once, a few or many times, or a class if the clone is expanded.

DNA: TGTGCCTGGAGTGTCTCGGGGCTGGGGGGCCTAGGCACCGGGGAGCTGTTTTTT
CDR3: CAWSVSGLGGLGTGELFF
size: .
J: TRBJ2-2
D: .
V: TRBV30

DNA: TGTGCCAGCAGTTTATTAGGTGGGAGGGATGGCAATCCGCCCCAGCATTTT
CDR3: CASSLLGGRDGNPPQHF
size: .
J: TRBJ1-5
D: .
V: TRBV27

DNA: TGTGCCAGCAGACCCACGGCGAGGACTGGAAACACCATATATTTT
CDR3: CASRPTARTGNTIYF
size: few
J: TRBJ1-3
D: .
V: TRBV12-3/TRBV12-4

DNA: TGCGCCAGCAGGTCGGACAGGGATGGATACGAGCAGTACTTC
CDR3: CASRSDRDGYEQYF
size: few
J: TRBJ2-7
D: TRBD1
V: TRBV10-2

DNA: TGTGCCAGCAGCTTCCTGACTAGCGGTCCTAGGGAGCAGTACTTC
CDR3: CASSFLTSGPREQYF
size: few
J: TRBJ2-7
D: TRBD2
V: TRBV7-9

DNA: TGTGCTAGTGGTTTCGGCCTAGCGATAGATACGCAGTATTTT
CDR3: CASGFGLAIDTQYF
size: .
J: TRBJ2-3
D: .
V: TRBV12-5

DNA: TGTGCCAGCTCGACAGGGCTATTGGGTCCCCTCCACTTT
CDR3: CASSTGLLGPLHF
size: .
J: TRBJ1-6
D: TRBD1
V: TRBV27

DNA: TGTGCCAGCAGCGCTTGGGCCGGACAGGGGATAGAGACCCAGTACTTC
CDR3: CASSAWAGQGIETQYF
size: .
J: TRBJ2-5
D: TRBD1
V: TRBV9

DNA: TGTGCCAGCAGTGTCAAAGGGGACAGTAACTATGGCCACACCTTC
CDR3: CASSVKGDSNYGHTF
size: .
J: TRBJ1-2
D: TRBD1
V: TRBV6-1

DNA: TGTGCCAGCAGCTCCCGGGACACATACGAGCAGTACTTC
CDR3: CASSSRDTYEQYF
size: many
J: TRBJ2-7
D: .
V: TRBV7-9

DNA: TGTGCCAGCAGACGGGACAGTTCGAACTATGGCTACACCTTC
CDR3: CASRRDSSNYGYTF
size: .
J: TRBJ1-2
D: TRBD1
V: TRBV27

DNA: TGTGCCAGCAGCCTAAGCGGGGCGAGCTCCTACAATGAGCAGTTCTTC
CDR3: CASSLSGASSYNEQFF
size: .
J: TRBJ2-1
D: TRBD2
V: TRBV7-2

DNA: TGCGCCAGTTCCACCCGGGGGGCCACAGATACGCAGTATTTT
CDR3: CASSTRGATDTQYF
size: many
J: TRBJ2-3
D: .
V: TRBV4-1

DNA: TGTGCCAGCAGCTACTGGCCACCCCAAGAGACCCAGTACTTC
CDR3: CASSYWPPQETQYF
size: many
J: TRBJ2-5
D: .
V: TRBV5-6

DNA: TGCAGCGTTGCGCGCGGGGGCACAGATGCACAGTATTTT
CDR3: CSVARGGTDAQYF
size: .
J: TRBJ2-3
D: .
V: TRBV29-1

DNA: TGTGCCAGCAGTGAACGAAGGGGCAGCCTGCACGAGCAGTACTTC
CDR3: CASSERRGSLHEQYF
size: .
J: TRBJ2-7
D: .
V: TRBV6-1

DNA: TGCAGTGCTACCAGGAGGGCCGGAGAGCAGTACTTC
CDR3: CSATRRAGEQYF
size: many
J: TRBJ2-7
D: .
V: TRBV20-1

DNA: TGTGCCAGCAGCTTGGTGACAGGGCCTGAAGCTTTCTTT
CDR3: CASSLVTGPEAFF
size: .
J: TRBJ1-1
D: TRBD1
V: TRBV5-4

DNA: TGTGCCAGCACCAATACAGGGGGCATTGGTCTCTATGGCTACACCTTC
CDR3: CASTNTGGIGLYGYTF
size: few
J: TRBJ1-2
D: TRBD1
V: TRBV6-1

DNA: TGTGCCACCAGCGCGGGGCCTCCACCCCACGAGCAGTACTTC
CDR3: CATSAGPPPHEQYF
size: .
J: TRBJ2-7
D: .
V: TRBV15

DNA: TGTGCCATCAATCTGGGCGGGAGATTAGCGGAGCAGTACTTC
CDR3: CAINLGGRLAEQYF
size: few
J: TRBJ2-5
D: TRBD2
V: TRBV10-3

DNA: TGTGCCAGCATGCGACAGGGGGCGCGTGGCTACACCTTC
CDR3: CASMRQGARGYTF
size: .
J: TRBJ1-2
D: TRBD1
V: TRBV2

DNA: TGTGCCACCAGCAGACCACGACAGGGACAAGAGATCCAGTACTTC
CDR3: CATSRPRQGQEIQYF
size: .
J: TRBJ2-5
D: TRBD1
V: TRBV15

DNA: TGTGCCAGCGGCGGATCTTCGACCGGCGACGAGCAGTACTTC
CDR3: CASGGSSTGDEQYF
size: .
J: TRBJ2-7
D: .
V: TRBV5-8

DNA: TGTGCCAGCAGCAAAGGACTAGCGGGAGAGGTAGCACGGTTTTCGCTCCAGTTCTTC
CDR3: CASSKGLAGEVARFSLQFF
size: few
J: TRBJ2-1
D: .
V: TRBV21-1

DNA: TGTGCCAGCAGCCAGAGGGCCTTGAGCTCTGGGGCCAACGTCCTGACTTTC
CDR3: CASSQRALSSGANVLTF
size: .
J: TRBJ2-6
D: .
V: TRBV4-2

DNA: TGCGTCAGCAGCTTGGCCCAGGGGACAGTCTACAATGAGCAGTTCTTC
CDR3: CVSSLAQGTVYNEQFF
size: .
J: TRBJ2-1
D: TRBD1
V: TRBV5-1

DNA: TGTGCCAGCTACACATACAGGGGGGATGGCTACACCTTC
CDR3: CASYTYRGDGYTF
size: .
J: TRBJ1-2
D: TRBD1
V: TRBV7-3

DNA: TGTGCCAGCAGCTTTCTGACGGGGGTGGCCTACAATGAGCAGTTCTTC
CDR3: CASSFLTGVAYNEQFF
size: .
J: TRBJ2-1
D: .
V: TRBV5-6

DNA: TGTGCCAGCAGTTTACTCACGCCGCGCTCCTACGAGCAGTACTTC
CDR3: CASSLLTPRSYEQYF
size: .
J: TRBJ2-7
D: .
V: TRBV28

DNA: TGTGCCAGCAGCCGGACTAGCGGGACACCCAATGAGCAGTTCTTC
CDR3: CASSRTSGTPNEQFF
size: .
J: TRBJ2-1
D: TRBD2
V: TRBV7-3

DNA: TGTGCCAGCAGTTCGACAGGGGGAACTCACGAGCAGTACTTC
CDR3: CASSSTGGTHEQYF
size: few
J: TRBJ2-7
D: TRBD1
V: TRBV27

DNA: TGCAGCGCACAAAGCTCTGGGGCCAACGTCCTGACTTTC
CDR3: CSAQSSGANVLTF
size: many
J: TRBJ2-6
D: .
V: TRBV29-1

DNA: TGTGCCGGCAGACCCGACAGGCACACCGGGGAGCTGTTTTTT
CDR3: CAGRPDRHTGELFF
size: .
J: TRBJ2-2
D: .
V: TRBV6-2/TRBV6-3

DNA: TGTGCCAGCAGCGCCCCCCTAGCTCATACGCAGTATTTT
CDR3: CASSAPLAHTQYF
size: .
J: TRBJ2-3
D: .
V: TRBV27

DNA: TGTGCCAGCAGCCCAGGGGACAGGCCGACCACTGAAGCTTTCTTT
CDR3: CASSPGDRPTTEAFF
size: .
J: TRBJ1-1
D: TRBD1
V: TRBV7-9

DNA: TGTGCCAGCAGTTACTCGACTGGACAGATTAACTATGGCTACACCTTC
CDR3: CASSYSTGQINYGYTF
size: .
J: TRBJ1-2
D: .
V: TRBV6-5

DNA: TGTGCCAGCAGCTTAACTGGACAGGGCTATGGCTACACCTTC
CDR3: CASSLTGQGYGYTF
size: many
J: TRBJ1-2
D: TRBD1
V: TRBV7-6

DNA: TGTGCCAGCAGTTACGACAGGATTGGCAATCAGCCCCAGCATTTT
CDR3: CASSYDRIGNQPQHF
size: .
J: TRBJ1-5
D: .
V: TRBV2

DNA: TGTGCCAGCAGCGTAATATCCAGGACAGGCCTTCCTGAGCAGTTCTTC
CDR3: CASSVISRTGLPEQFF
size: few
J: TRBJ2-1
D: TRBD1
V: TRBV28

DNA: TGTGCCAGCAGCCGGACTAGCGGGGGGGCCGCCTCCTACAATGAGCAGTTCTTC
CDR3: CASSRTSGGAASYNEQFF
size: .
J: TRBJ2-1
D: TRBD2
V: TRBV4-2

DNA: TGCAGTGCTCACCGACCGGCAGGCTCGGATACGCAGTATTTT
CDR3: CSAHRPAGSDTQYF
size: .
J: TRBJ2-3
D: .
V: TRBV20-1

DNA: TGCAGTGCTAATACTGGGACTAGCGGTTACGAGCAGTACTTC
CDR3: CSANTGTSGYEQYF
size: .
J: TRBJ2-7
D: TRBD2
V: TRBV20-1